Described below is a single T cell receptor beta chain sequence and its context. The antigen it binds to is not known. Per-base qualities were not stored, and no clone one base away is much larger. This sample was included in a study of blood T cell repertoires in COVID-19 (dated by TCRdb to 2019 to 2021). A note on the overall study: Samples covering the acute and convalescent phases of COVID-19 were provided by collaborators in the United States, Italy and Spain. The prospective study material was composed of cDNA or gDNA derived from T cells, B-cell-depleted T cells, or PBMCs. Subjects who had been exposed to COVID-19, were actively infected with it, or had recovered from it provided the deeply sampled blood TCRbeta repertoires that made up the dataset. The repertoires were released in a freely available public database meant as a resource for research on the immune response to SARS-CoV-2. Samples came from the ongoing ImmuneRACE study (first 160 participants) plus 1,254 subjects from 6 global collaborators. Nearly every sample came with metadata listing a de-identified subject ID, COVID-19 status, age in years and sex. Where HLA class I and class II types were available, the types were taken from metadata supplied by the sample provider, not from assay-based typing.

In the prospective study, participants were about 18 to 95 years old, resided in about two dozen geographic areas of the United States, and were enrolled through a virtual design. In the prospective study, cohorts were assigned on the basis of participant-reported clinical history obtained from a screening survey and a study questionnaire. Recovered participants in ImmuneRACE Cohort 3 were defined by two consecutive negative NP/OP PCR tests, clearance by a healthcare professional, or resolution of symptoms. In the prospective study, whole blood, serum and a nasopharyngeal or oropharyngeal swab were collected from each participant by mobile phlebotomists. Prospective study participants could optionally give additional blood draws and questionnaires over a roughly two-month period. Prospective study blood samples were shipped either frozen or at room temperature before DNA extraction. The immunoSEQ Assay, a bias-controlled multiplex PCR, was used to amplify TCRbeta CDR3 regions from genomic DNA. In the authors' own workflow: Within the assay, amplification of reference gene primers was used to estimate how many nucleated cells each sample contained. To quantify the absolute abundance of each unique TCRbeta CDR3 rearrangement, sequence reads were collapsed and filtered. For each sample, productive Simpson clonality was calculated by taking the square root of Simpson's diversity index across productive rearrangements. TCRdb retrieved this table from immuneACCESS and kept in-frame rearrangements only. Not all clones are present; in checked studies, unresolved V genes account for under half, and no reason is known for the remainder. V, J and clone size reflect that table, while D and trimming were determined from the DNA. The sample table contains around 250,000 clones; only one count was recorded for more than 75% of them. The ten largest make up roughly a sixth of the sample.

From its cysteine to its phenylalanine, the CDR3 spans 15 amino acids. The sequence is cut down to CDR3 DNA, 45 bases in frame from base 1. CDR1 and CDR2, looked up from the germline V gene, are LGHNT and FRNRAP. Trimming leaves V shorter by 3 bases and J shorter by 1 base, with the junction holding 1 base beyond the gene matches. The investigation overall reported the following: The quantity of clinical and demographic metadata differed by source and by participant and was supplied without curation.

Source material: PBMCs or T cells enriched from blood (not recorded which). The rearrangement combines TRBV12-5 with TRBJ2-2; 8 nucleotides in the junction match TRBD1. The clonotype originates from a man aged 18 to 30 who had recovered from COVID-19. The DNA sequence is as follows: TGTGCTAGTGGTTTCGGACAGGGGAACACCGGGGAGCTGTTTTTT. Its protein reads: CASGFGQGNTGELFF.